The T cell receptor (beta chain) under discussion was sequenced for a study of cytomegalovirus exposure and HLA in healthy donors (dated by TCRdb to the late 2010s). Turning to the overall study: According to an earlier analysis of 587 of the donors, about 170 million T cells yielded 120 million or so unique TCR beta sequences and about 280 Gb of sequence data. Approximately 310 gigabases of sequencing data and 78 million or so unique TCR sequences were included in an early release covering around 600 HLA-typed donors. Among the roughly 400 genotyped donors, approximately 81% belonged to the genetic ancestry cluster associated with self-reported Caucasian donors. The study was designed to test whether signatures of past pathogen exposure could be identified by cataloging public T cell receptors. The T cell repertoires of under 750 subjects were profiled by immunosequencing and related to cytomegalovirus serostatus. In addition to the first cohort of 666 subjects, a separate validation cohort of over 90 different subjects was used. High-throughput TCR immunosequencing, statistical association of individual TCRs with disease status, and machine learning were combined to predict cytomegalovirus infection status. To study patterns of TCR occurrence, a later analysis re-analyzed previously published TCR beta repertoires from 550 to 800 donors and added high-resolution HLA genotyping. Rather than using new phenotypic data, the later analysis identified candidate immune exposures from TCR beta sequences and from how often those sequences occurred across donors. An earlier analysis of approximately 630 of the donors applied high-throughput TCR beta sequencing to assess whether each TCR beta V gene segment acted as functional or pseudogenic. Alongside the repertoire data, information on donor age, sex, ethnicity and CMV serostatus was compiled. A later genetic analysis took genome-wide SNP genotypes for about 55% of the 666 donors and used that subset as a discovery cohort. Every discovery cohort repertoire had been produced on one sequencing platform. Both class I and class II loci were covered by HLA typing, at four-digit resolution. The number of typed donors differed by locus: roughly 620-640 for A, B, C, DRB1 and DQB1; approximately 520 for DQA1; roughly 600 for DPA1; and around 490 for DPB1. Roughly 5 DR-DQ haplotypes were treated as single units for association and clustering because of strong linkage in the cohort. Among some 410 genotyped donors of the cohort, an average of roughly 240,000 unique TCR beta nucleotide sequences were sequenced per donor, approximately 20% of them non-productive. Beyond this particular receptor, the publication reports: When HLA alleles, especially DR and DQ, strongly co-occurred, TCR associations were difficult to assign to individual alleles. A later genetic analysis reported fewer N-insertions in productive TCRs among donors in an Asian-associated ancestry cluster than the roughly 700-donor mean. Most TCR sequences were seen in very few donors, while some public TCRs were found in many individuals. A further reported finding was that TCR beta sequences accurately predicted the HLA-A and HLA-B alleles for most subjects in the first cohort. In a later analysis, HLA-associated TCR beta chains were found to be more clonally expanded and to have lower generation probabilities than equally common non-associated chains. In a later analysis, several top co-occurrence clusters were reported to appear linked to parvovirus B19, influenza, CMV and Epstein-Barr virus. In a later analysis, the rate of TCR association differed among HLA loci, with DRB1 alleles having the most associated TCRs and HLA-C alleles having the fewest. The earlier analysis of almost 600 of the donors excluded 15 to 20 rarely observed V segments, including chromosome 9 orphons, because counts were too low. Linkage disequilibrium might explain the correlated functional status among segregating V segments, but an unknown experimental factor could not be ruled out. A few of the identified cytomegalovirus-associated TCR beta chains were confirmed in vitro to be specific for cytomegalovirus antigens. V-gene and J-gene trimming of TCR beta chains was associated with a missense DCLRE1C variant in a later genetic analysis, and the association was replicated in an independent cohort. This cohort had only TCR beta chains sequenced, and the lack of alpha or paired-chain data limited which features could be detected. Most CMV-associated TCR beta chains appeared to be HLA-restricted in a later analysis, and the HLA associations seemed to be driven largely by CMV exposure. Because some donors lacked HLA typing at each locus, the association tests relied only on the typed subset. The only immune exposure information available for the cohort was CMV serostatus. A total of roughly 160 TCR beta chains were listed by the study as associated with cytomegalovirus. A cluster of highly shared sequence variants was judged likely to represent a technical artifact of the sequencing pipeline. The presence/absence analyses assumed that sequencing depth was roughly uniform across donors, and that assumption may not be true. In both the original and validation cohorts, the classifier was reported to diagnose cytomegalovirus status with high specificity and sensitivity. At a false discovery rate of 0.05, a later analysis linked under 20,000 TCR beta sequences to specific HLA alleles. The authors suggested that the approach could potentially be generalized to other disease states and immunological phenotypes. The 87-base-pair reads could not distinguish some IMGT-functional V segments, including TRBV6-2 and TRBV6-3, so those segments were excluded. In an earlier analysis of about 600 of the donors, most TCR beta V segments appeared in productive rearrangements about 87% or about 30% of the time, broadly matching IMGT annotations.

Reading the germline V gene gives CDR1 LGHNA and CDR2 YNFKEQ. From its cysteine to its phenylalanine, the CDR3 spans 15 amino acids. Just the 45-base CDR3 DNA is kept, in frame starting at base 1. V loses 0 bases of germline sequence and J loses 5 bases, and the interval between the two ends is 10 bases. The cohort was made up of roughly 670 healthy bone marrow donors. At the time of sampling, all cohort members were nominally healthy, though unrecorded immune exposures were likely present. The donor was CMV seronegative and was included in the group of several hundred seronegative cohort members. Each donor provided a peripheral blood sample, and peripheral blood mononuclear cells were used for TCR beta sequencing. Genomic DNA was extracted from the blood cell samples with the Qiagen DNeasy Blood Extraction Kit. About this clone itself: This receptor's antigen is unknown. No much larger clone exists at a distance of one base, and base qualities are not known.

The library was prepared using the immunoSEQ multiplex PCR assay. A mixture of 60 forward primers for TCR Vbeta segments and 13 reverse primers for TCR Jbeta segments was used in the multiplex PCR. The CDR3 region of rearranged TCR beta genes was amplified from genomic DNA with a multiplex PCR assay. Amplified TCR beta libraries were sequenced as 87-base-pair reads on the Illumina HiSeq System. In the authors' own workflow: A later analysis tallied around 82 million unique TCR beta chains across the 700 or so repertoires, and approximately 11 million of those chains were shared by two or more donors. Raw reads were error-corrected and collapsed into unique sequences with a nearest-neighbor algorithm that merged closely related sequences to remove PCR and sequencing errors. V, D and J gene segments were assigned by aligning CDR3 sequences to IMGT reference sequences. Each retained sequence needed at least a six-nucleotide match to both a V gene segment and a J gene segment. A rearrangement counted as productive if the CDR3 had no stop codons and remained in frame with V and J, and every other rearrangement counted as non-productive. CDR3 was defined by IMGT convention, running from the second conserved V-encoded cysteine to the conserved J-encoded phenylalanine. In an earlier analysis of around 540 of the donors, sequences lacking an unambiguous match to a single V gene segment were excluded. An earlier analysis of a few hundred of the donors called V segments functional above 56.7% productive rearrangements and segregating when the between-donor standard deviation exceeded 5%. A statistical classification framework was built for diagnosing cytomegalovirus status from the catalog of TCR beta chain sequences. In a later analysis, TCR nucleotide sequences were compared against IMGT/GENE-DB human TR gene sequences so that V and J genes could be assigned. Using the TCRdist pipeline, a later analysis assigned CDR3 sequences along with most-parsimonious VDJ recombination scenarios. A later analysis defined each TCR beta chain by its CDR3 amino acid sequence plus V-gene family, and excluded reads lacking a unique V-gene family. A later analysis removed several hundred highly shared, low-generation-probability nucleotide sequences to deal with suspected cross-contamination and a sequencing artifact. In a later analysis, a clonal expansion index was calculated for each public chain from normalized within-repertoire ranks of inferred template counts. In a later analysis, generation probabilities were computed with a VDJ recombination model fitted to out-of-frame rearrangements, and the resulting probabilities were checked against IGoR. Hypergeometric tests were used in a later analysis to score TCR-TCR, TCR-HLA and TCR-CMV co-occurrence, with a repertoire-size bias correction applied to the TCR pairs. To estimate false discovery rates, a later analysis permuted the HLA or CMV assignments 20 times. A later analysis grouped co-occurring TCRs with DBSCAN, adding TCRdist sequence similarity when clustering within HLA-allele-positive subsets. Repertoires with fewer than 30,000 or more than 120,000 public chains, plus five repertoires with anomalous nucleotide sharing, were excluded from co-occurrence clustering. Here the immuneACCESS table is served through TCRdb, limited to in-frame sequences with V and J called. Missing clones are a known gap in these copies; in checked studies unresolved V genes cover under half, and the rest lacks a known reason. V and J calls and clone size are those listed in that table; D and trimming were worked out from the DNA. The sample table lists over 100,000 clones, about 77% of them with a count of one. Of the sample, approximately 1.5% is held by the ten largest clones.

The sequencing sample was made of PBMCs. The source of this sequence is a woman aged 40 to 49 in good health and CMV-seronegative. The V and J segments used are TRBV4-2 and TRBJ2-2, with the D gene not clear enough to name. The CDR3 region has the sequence CASSQDTAATGELFF. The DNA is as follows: TGTGCCAGCAGCCAAGATACGGCAGCGACCGGGGAGCTGTTTTTT.